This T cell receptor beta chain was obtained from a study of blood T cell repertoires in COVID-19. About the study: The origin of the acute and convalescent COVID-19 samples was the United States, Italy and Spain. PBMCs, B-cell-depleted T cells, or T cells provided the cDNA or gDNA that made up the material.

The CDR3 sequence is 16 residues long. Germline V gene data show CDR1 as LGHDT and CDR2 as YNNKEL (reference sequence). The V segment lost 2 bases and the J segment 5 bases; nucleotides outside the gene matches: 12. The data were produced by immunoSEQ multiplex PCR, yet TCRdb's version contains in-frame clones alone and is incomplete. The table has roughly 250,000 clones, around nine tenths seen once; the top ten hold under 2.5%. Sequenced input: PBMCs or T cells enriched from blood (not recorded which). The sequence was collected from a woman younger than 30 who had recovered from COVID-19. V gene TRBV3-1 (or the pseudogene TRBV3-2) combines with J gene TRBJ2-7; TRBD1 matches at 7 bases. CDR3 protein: CASSQSRRTGGHEQYF. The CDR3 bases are TGTGCCAGCAGCCAAAGCCGACGGACAGGTGGCCACGAGCAGTACTTC.